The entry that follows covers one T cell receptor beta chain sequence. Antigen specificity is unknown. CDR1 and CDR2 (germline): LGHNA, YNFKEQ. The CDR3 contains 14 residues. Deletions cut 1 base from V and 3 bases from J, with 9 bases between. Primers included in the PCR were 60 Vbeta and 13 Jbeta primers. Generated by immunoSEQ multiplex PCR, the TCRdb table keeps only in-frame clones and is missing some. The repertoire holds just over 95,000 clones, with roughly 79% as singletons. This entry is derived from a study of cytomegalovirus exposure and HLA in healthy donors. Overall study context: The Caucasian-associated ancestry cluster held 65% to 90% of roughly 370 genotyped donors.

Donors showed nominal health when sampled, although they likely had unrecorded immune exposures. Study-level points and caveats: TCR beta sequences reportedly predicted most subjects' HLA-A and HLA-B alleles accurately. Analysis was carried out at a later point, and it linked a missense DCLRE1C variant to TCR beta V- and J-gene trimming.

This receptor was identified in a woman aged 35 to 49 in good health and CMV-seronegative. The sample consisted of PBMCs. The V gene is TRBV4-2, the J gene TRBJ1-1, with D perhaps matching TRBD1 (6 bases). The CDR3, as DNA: TGTGCCAGCAGCCAAGTTGGGGGCTACACTGAAGCTTTCTTT. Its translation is CASSQVGGYTEAFF.